A single sample gave rise to the 3 T cell receptor beta chains below, sequenced in a study of graft-versus-host responses after intestinal transplantation. The table came from immunoSEQ multiplex PCR; TCRdb's copy has only in-frame clones and leaves some out. The table includes 20,000 to 30,000 clones, 82% detected once. No antigen has been assigned to these receptors. This material consisted of unstimulated CD4+ T cells sorted from spleen or lymph node cells, taken before intestinal transplant. The receptor source for this set is a human donor who received an intestinal transplant.

The rearrangement joins TRBV10-1 to TRBJ1-6; D remains unclear. The CDR3 extends over 18 amino acids. Deletions cut 4 bases from V and 4 bases from J, with 20 bases between. CDR1 and CDR2 (germline): WNHNN, SYGVQD (reference sequence). This CDR3 is CASSVSLWQKEYNSPLHF. Here the CDR3 DNA reads TGCGCCAGCAGTGTTAGCTTATGGCAGAAAGAATATAATTCACCCCTCCACTTT.

Of note for this clone: The sample has other DNA sequences that encode this CDR3 too. The chain joins TRBV15 to TRBJ2-7; D uncertain. The V gene's germline CDR1 is LNHNV and CDR2 YYDKDF (reference sequence). The CDR3 is made up of 16 amino acids. Trimming took off 0 bases at V and 0 bases at J, with 12 bases between the two ends. The CDR3 coding sequence is TGTGCCACCAGCAGAGATTCGGGTCCGCGCTCCTACGAGCAGTACTTC. Residues: CATSRDSGPRSYEQYF. Complete variable domain (other parts from reference TRBV15 and TRBJ2-7): DAMVIQNPRYQVTQFGKPVTLSCSQTLNHNVMYWYQQKSSQAPKLLFHYYDKDFNNEADTPDNFQSRRPNTSFCFLDIRSPGLGDTAMYLCATSRDSGPRSYEQYFGPGTRLTVT.

The chain links TRBV20-1 to TRBJ1-2; D is ambiguous. The ends were cut back, 2 bases at V and 11 bases at J, with 12 bases in the middle. Looked up from germline, CDR1 is DFQATT and CDR2 is SNEGSKA (reference sequence). The CDR3 runs to 11 residues. The CDR3 coding sequence is TGCAGTGCTAGATTCCTAGAGAGGTACACCTTC. As protein: CSARFLERYTF.